This T cell receptor beta chain emerged from a study of regulatory T cells in long-lasting Graves disease. Study-level findings and limits: Owing to a sample size that was small, accuracy may have been reduced.

The CDR3 runs 15 residues. CDR1 is LNHDA and CDR2 is SQIVND in the germline V gene (reference sequence). As for this clonotype: Its antigen is as yet unknown.

CDR3-region Arm-PCR and iRepertoire HTBI primers produced the TCR beta libraries. Each CDR3 protein gets one entry after TCRdb re-called the multiplex PCR reads with MiXCR. Of around 500,000 distinct CDR3 sequences in the sample, less than 25% were seen once. Time point noted: persistent/refractory GD, antithyroid drugs over 5 years with positive TRAb. PBMC-derived RNA was used for the TCR library. The chain is built from TRBV19 and TRBJ2-4, with D perhaps being TRBD1 or TRBD2 (6 bases each). The source is a female donor with Graves disease. The starting material was peripheral blood mononuclear cells (PBMCs), obtained when the disease was refractory, from a patient treated with antithyroid drugs. CDR3 DNA sequence: TGTGCTACCAGTAGCCCGGGGGCAGACAAAAACATTCAGTACTTC. Translated: CATSSPGADKNIQYF.